The clone carrying this TCR beta chain was detected a few times. Its antigen is as yet unknown. The sample comes from a study of T cell repertoires in cytomegalovirus infection. Across the study: In public TCR beta signatures, there were indications of both CMV infection and matching HLA type.

MiXCR, applied by TCRdb to the reads, yields one record per CDR3 protein. The profile shows approximately 910,000 distinct CDR3 sequences, around 30% of them singletons. Sequencing was performed on cultured CD8+ T cells from PBMCs, taken from culture after CMV antigen stimulation. The sequence was collected from a human donor in good health (CMV status not recorded). Some clones in this sample may be carry-over from other donors' samples.

The CDR3 reads CASSIGGSTEAFF. CDR3 nucleotides: TGTGCCAGTAGTATAGGAGGAAGCACTGAAGCTTTCTTT. The chain is built from TRBV19 and TRBJ1-1, with D unclear. The CDR3 runs 13 residues. Germline CDR1 reads LNHDA; CDR2 reads SQIVND (reference sequence). Between the trimmed V and J ends, which lost 1 base and 4 bases, there was a span of 7 bases.